The clone carrying this T cell receptor beta chain was found a few times. The target antigen is unknown. This record comes from a study of T-cell memory formation after mild COVID-19. Study-wide results and caveats: Contracting clones from day 15 to 85 showed balanced CD4/CD8; later expanders favored CD4+. Detection of some responders pre-infection suggested pre-existing cross-reactive memory T cells participated. Among CD4+ contracting clones, most were CM and EM, and CD8+ ones EMRA.

Barcoded TCR alpha and TCR beta cDNA libraries with UMIs came from 5'RACE using constant-segment primers. TCRdb reanalysed the 5' RACE reads using MiXCR and keeps one entry per CDR3 protein. Among 110,000 or so distinct CDR3 sequences listed, about 20% were seen once. The CDR3 runs 13 residues. Germline values: CDR1 SEHNR, CDR2 FQNEAQ (reference sequence). The ends were cut back, 6 bases at V and 5 bases at J, with 13 bases in the middle. This chain links TRBV7-9 with TRBJ2-5; D might be TRBD2 (5 bases). Input material: PBMCs or a T cell subset sorted from them (not recorded which). The source of this sequence is a man younger than 30 who had mild COVID-19 (a few samples of this study predate the infection). Cell type and time point are not known. In nucleotides, the CDR3 is TGTGCCAGCAGTAGCGCAGGTTATGAGACCCAGTACTTC. This codes for CASSSAGYETQYF.